The table lists the clone carrying this TCR beta chain with many counts. Looked up from germline, CDR1 is SEHNR and CDR2 is FQNEAQ (reference sequence). The ends lost 4 bases at V and 4 bases at J; junction bases unmatched: 3. The CDR3 runs to 13 residues. This sample is drawn from a study of blood T cells in healthy people across ages. A second about 7 to 12 cycle PCR used barcoded and J-beta primers. Each CDR3 protein gets one entry after TCRdb re-called the 5' RACE reads with MiXCR. This table holds hundreds of thousands of distinct CDR3 sequences, 25% to 35% found once. The sequenced sample was blood. This rearrangement joins TRBV7-9 to TRBJ2-5; 7 positions match TRBD2. The clonotype originates from an elderly woman in good health. The CDR3 DNA sequence: TGTGCCAGCAGCTCCGGACTAGGAGAGACCCAGTACTTC. This sequence encodes CASSSGLGETQYF.